Below, 14 T cell receptor beta chains from the same sample are listed, as sequenced in a study of blood T cell repertoires in COVID-19. Profiled with immunoSEQ multiplex PCR; TCRdb holds only in-frame clones, not every one. The repertoire consists of fewer than 60,000 clones, with 81% occurring once and the leading ten covering under 30%. The specimen sequenced was peripheral blood. Source of these receptors: a woman older than 75 with COVID-19, enrolled during active disease.

This rearrangement joins TRBV25-1 to TRBJ2-6; 7 positions agree with TRBD1. The CDR3 contains 13 residues. The junction had 0 bases not matched to a gene; V was cut back by 8 bases and J by 2 bases. Germline CDR1 reads MGHDK; CDR2 reads SYGVNS. The CDR3 DNA reads TGTGCCAGCGGGACAGCTGGGGCCAACGTCCTGACTTTC. Amino acid sequence: CASGTAGANVLTF.

The chain has TRBV25-1 and TRBJ2-7; a weak D match, TRBD1 (6 bases). The V end lost 8 bases, the J end lost 1 base, and 15 bases lay between the germline ends. The CDR3 length is 14 residues. CDR1 MGHDK and CDR2 SYGVNS come from the germline V gene. Here the CDR3 DNA reads TGTGCCAGCCAACGCCGGGACACTTCCTACGAGCAGTACTTC. This sequence encodes CASQRRDTSYEQYF.

The chain recombines TRBV5-1 with TRBJ1-2, with 12 nucleotides matching TRBD1. The V segment lost 4 bases and the J segment 5 bases; nucleotides outside the gene matches: 15. This CDR3 has 18 amino acids. The germline V gene encodes CDR1 SGHRS and CDR2 YFSETQ. CDR3 protein: CASSASRDRGQLRYGYTF. CDR3 nucleotides: TGCGCCAGCAGCGCGTCCCGGGACAGGGGGCAATTACGGTATGGCTACACCTTC.

V is TRBV6-5 and J is TRBJ1-1; D gene ambiguous. Between the trimmed V and J ends, which lost 5 bases and 1 base, there was a span of 11 bases. The germline V gene encodes CDR1 MNHEY and CDR2 SVGAGI. The CDR3 consists of 14 residues. The CDR3 region is CASSRYVRNTEAFF. The CDR3 nucleotides read TGTGCCAGCAGTCGCTACGTTAGGAACACTGAAGCTTTCTTT.

The chain uses TRBV5-1 and TRBJ1-1, with 8 bases that match TRBD1. CDR1 is SGHRS, CDR2 YFSETQ, per germline. Trimming at V came to 4 bases and at J to 0 bases, leaving 11 bases not matched to a gene. The CDR3 is 17 residues long. The CDR3 loop is CASSPRTGSLMNTEAFF. CDR3 DNA: TGCGCCAGCAGCCCTAGGACAGGGTCGTTGATGAACACTGAAGCTTTCTTT.

The chain recombines TRBV28 with TRBJ2-1, with D tentatively TRBD2 (6 bases). The CDR3 loop spans 15 amino acids. Germline-derived CDR1 and CDR2 are MDHEN and SYDVKM. V lost 3 bases to trimming and J lost 3 bases, with 12 bases between them. The CDR3 here is CASSFRELVYNEQFF. In DNA form, the CDR3 reads TGTGCCAGCAGTTTCCGGGAGTTGGTCTACAATGAGCAGTTCTTC.

This chain uses TRBV3-1 (or the pseudogene TRBV3-2) with TRBJ1-4; possible D gene TRBD1, 5 bases. The CDR3 extends over 15 amino acids. V was shortened by 4 bases and J by 5 bases, with 14 bases between the two germline ends. Germline V gene lookup returns CDR1 LGHDT and CDR2 YNNKEL (reference sequence). CDR3 in amino acids: CASSPGGRANEKLFF. The CDR3 DNA reads TGTGCCAGCAGCCCGGGTGGCAGGGCGAATGAAAAACTGTTTTTT.

V usage is TRBV2 and J usage is TRBJ2-2, with D perhaps TRBD2 (6 bases). The length of the CDR3 is 13 residues. V lost 6 bases, J lost 7 bases, and 12 bases lay in between. Germline V gives CDR1 SNHLY, CDR2 FYNNEI. CDR3 amino acids: CASRGGEFGELFF. The CDR3 DNA is TGTGCCAGCAGAGGCGGGGAGTTCGGGGAGCTGTTTTTT.

V usage is TRBV10-3 and J usage is TRBJ2-3; 10 positions match TRBD2. The CDR3 covers 15 residues. Trimming at V came to 6 bases and at J to 0 bases, leaving 3 bases not matched to a gene. Germline CDR1 ENHRY, CDR2 SYGVKD. CDR3 DNA: TGTGCCATCAGGGGGACTAGCGATAGCACAGATACGCAGTATTTT. Its protein is CAIRGTSDSTDTQYF.

Details on this clone: A read error may account for a junction end that differs from germline. The V gene is TRBV7-7, the J gene TRBJ2-1; D may be TRBD1 (5 bases). Germline values: CDR1 SSHAT, CDR2 FNYEAQ (reference sequence). This CDR3 has 13 amino acids. The CDR3 region has the DNA TGTGCTAGCAGCTTAGGGGCAGGCAATGAGCAGTTCTTC. Protein product: CASSLGAGNEQFF.

This clone has ten or more counts. J is TRBJ2-1 and V is TRBV6-5, with D possibly TRBD2 on 6 matching bases. Germline-derived CDR1 and CDR2 are MNHEY and SVGAGI. Trimming removed 5 bases at V and 4 bases at J, with 12 bases between. CDR3 length: 14 residues. The CDR3 DNA reads as TGTGCCAGCAGTACCCGGGACTTTTACAATGAGCAGTTCTTC. Its translation is CASSTRDFYNEQFF.

The chain has TRBV12-3 or TRBV12-4 and TRBJ1-3; D is possibly TRBD1 (5 bases). This CDR3 is 11 amino acids long. The CDR3 coding sequence is TGTGCAAAGGGGTCTGGAAACACCATATATTTT. Translation gives CAKGSGNTIYF.

This chain connects TRBV9 to TRBJ1-4; 8 nucleotides line up with TRBD1. V lost 3 bases and J lost 4; bases outside the gene matches: 11. There are 17 residues in the CDR3. Per germline, CDR1 SGDLS and CDR2 YYNGEE. The CDR3 DNA reads TGTGCCAGCAGCGCAGACAGGGGTCCGTACCGTAATGAAAAACTGTTTTTT. It yields the protein CASSADRGPYRNEKLFF. The entire variable domain, with the rest obtained from reference TRBV9 and TRBJ1-4, is as follows: DSGVTQTPKHLITATGQRVTLRCSPRSGDLSVYWYQQSLDQGLQFLIQYYNGEERAKGNILERFSAQQFPDLHSELNLSSLELGDSALYFCASSADRGPYRNEKLFFGSGTQLSVL.

V is TRBV30 and J is TRBJ2-5; a possible D gene is TRBD1 (5 bases). Trimming removed 3 bases from V and 1 base from J, with 6 bases in between. The CDR3 is made up of 12 amino acids. Germline V lookup: CDR1 GTSNPN, CDR2 SVGIG (reference sequence). Written as DNA, the CDR3 is TGTGCCTGGAGCCAGGGCCAAGAGACCCAGTACTTC. Amino acids: CAWSQGQETQYF. Complete variable domain (other parts from reference TRBV30 and TRBJ2-5): SQTIHQWPATLVQPVGSPLSLECTVEGTSNPNLYWYRQAAGRGLQLLFYSVGIGQISSEVPQNLSASRPQDRQFILSSKKLLLSDSGFYLCAWSQGQETQYFGPGTRLLVL.